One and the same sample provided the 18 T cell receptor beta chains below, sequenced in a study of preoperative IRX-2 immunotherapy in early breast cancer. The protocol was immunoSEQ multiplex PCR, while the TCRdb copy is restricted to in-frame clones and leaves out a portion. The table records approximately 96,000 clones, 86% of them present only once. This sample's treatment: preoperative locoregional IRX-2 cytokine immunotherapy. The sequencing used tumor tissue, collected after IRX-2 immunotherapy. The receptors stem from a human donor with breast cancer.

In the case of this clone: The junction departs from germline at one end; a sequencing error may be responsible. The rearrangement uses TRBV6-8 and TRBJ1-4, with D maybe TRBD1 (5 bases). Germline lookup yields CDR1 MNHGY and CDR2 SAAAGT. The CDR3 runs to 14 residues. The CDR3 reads CAISPGRGNEKLFF. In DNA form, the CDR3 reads TGTGCCATCAGTCCGGGACGGGGTAATGAAAAACTGTTTTTT.

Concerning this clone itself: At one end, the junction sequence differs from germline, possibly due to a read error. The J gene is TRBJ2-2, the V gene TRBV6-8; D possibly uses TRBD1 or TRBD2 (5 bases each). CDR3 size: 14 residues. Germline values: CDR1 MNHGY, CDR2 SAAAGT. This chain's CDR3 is CASSARENTGELFF. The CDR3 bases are TGTGCCAGCAGTGCCAGGGAAAACACCGGGGAACTGTTTTTT.

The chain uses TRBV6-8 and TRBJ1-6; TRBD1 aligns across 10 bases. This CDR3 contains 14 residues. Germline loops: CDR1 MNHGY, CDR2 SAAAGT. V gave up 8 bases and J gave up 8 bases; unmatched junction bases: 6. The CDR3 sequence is CASRRDRGHSPLHF. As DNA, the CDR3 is TGTGCCAGCCGTAGGGACAGGGGTCATTCACCCCTCCACTTT.

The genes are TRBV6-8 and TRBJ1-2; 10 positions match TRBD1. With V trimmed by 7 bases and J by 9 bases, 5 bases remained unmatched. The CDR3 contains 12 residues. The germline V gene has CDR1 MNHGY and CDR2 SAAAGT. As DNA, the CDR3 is TGTGCCAGCAAGAGACAGGGGGCGAGCTACACCTTC. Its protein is CASKRQGASYTF.

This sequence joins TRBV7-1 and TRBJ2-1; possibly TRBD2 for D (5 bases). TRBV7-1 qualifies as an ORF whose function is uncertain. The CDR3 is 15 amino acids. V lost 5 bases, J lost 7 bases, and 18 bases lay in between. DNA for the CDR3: TGTGCCAGCAGCGCGGAGGCCGGGGTGGTAAATGAGCAGTTCTTC. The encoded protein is CASSAEAGVVNEQFF.

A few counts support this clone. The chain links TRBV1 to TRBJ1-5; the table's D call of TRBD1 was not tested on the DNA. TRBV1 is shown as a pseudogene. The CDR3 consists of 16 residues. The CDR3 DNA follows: TGCGCCAGCAGCCAAGAGGGTTCACAGAGCAATCAGCCCCAGCATTTT. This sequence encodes CASSQEGSQSNQPQHF.

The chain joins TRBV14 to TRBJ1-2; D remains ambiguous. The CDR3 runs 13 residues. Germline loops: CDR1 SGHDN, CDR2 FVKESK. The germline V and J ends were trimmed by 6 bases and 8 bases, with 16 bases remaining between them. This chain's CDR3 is CASSLQTIGGYTF. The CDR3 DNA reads TGTGCCAGCAGTCTTCAGACGATTGGGGGCTACACCTTC.

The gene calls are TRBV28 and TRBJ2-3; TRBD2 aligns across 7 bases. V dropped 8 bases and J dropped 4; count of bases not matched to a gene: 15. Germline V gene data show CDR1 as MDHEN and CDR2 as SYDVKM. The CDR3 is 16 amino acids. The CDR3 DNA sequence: TGTGCCAGCCAAAACAGTGCGGGAGTAGGCGCAGATACGCAGTATTTT. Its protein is CASQNSAGVGADTQYF.

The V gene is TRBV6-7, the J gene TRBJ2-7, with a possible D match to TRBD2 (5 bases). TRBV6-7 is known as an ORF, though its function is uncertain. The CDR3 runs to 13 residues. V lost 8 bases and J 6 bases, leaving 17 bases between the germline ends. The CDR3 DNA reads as TGTGCCAGCCTTTTGGACTCTGAGGGCGAGCAGTACTTC. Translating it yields CASLLDSEGEQYF.

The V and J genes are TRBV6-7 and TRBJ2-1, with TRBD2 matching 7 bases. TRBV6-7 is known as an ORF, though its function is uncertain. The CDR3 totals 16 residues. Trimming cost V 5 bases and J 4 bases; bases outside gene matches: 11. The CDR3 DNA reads TGTGCCAGCAGTCCATTCGGCGGGAGTGGTTACAATGAGCAGTTCTTC. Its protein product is CASSPFGGSGYNEQFF.

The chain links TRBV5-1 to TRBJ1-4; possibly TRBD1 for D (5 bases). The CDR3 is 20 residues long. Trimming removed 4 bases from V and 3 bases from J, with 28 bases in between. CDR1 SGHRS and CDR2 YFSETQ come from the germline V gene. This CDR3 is CASSPGDAGRLGEPNEKLFF. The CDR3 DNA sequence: TGCGCCAGCAGCCCCGGAGATGCAGGGAGATTGGGTGAACCTAATGAAAAACTGTTTTTT.

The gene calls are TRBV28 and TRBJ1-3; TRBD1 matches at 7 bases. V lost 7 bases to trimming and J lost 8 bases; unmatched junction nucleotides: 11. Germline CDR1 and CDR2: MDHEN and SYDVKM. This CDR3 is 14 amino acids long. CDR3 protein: CASTMLDRADTIYF. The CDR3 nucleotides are TGTGCCAGCACCATGTTAGACAGGGCGGACACCATATATTTT.

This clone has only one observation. CDR3: CASSQGAFNSNQPQHF. The DNA of the CDR3 is TGCGCCAGCAGCCAAGGTGCTTTTAATAGCAATCAGCCCCAGCATTTT. The gene calls are TRBV4-1 and TRBJ1-5, with unresolved D. The V gene's germline CDR1 is MGHRA and CDR2 YSYEKL. The CDR3 is 16 amino acids. Trimming shortened V by 1 base and J by 0 bases, and 10 bases separated the two germline ends.

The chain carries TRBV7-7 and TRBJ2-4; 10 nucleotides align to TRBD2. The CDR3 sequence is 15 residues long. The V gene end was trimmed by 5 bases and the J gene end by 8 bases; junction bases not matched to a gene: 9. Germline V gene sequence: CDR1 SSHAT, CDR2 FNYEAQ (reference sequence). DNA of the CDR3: TGTGCCAGCAGCCTCCTAGCGGGAGCGGTAGACATTCAGTACTTC. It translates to CASSLLAGAVDIQYF.

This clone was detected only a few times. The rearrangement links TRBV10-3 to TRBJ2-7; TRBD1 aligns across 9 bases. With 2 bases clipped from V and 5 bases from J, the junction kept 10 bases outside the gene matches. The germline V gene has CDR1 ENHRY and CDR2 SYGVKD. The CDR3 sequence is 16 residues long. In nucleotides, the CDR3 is TGTGCCATCAGTGAGCCGTTTGGGACAGGGTCGAACGAGCAGTACTTC. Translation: CAISEPFGTGSNEQYF.

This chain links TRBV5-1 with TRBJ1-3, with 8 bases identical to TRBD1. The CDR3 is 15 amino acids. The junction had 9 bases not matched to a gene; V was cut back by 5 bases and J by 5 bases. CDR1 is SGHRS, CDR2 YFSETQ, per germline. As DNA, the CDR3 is TGCGCCAGCAGAGGTCTTGGACAGGGAAGAAACACCATATATTTT. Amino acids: CASRGLGQGRNTIYF.

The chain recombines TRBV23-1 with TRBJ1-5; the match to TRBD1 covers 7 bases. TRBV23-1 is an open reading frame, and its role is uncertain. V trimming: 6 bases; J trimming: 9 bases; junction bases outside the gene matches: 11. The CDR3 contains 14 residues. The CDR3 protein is CASSRWDSEWPQHF. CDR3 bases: TGCGCCAGCAGCCGATGGGACAGCGAATGGCCCCAGCATTTT.

CDR3 residues: CAWTAKSFEGASTEAFF. CDR3 nucleotide sequence: TGTGCCTGGACGGCGAAATCTTTCGAGGGGGCGTCCACTGAAGCTTTCTTT. The rearrangement links TRBV30 to TRBJ1-1; 7 nucleotides match TRBD1. V was pared by 4 bases and J by 4 bases, with 18 bases of the junction left unmatched. Germline CDR1 and CDR2: GTSNPN and SVGIG (reference sequence). The CDR3 is 17 amino acids.